The 20 T cell receptor beta chains given below trace back to one sample, sequenced in a study of T cell responses to AZD1222 COVID-19 vaccine. Assay: immunoSEQ multiplex PCR; the TCRdb copy retains only in-frame clones and omits some. The top ten hold over 1.5% of the sample, which has 150,000 to 190,000 clones, about nine tenths seen once. The sample in question was peripheral blood, obtained on day 0 of AZD1222 vaccination. The receptors shown here come from an adult in good health.

The DNA for the CDR3 is TGTGCCAGCAGCTTCCGATCTGCAACTAATGAAAAACTGTTTTTT. Residues: CASSFRSATNEKLFF. This sequence joins TRBV7-2 and TRBJ1-4; D uncertain. Germline values: CDR1 SGHTA, CDR2 FQGNSA. Trimming shortened V by 3 bases and J by 0 bases, and 8 bases separated the two germline ends. The CDR3 runs to 15 residues.

The chain is built from TRBV19 and TRBJ2-7; D possibly uses TRBD1 or TRBD2 (5 bases each). CDR3 length: 14 residues. Germline CDR1 is LNHDA and CDR2 is SQIVND (reference sequence). The ends were cut back, 8 bases at V and 6 bases at J, with 20 bases in the middle. The CDR3 protein is CASRNVGSGGEQYF. The DNA for the CDR3 is TGTGCCAGTCGAAATGTGGGATCTGGGGGCGAGCAGTACTTC.

CDR3 sequence: CASSLLGDDTDTQYF. The CDR3 region has the DNA TGTGCCAGCAGCTTGCTGGGTGACGACACAGATACGCAGTATTTT. The V call is TRBV5-6, the J call TRBJ2-3; D uncertain. The CDR3 has 15 amino acids. V was cut by 1 base and J by 2 bases, with 11 bases left in between. The germline gives CDR1 SGHDT, CDR2 YYEEEE. The whole variable domain, remainder taken from reference TRBV5-6 and TRBJ2-3, is DAGVTQSPTHLIKTRGQQVTLRCSPKSGHDTVSWYQQALGQGPQFIFQYYEEEERQRGNFPDRFSGHQFPNYSSELNVNALLLGDSALYLCASSLLGDDTDTQYFGPGTRLTVL.

This clone was recorded only once. This chain links TRBV7-9 with TRBJ2-7; TRBD1 aligns across 8 bases. Per germline, CDR1 SEHNR and CDR2 FQNEAQ (reference sequence). The CDR3 is made up of 15 amino acids. V lost 4 bases and J lost 5; bases outside the gene matches: 10. The CDR3 is CASSSSSGQVDEQYF. The CDR3 DNA sequence: TGTGCCAGCAGCTCGTCTTCGGGACAGGTGGACGAGCAGTACTTC.

This chain uses TRBV5-1 with TRBJ2-7; D may be TRBD1 (5 bases). The CDR3 is 13 amino acids. Trimming removed 1 base at V and 4 bases at J, with 9 bases between. Looked up from germline, CDR1 is SGHRS and CDR2 is YFSETQ. CDR3 sequence: CASSLSRAYEQYF. The DNA for the CDR3 is TGCGCCAGCAGCTTGTCCAGGGCTTACGAGCAGTACTTC.

V and J are TRBV6-5 and TRBJ2-2; TRBD2 matches at 7 bases. Trimming took 5 bases from V and 6 from J; bases not matched to a gene: 0. The CDR3 is made up of 12 amino acids. Per germline, CDR1 MNHEY and CDR2 SVGAGI. The CDR3 region has the DNA TGTGCCAGCAGTACTAGCGCCGGGGAGCTGTTTTTT. This gives the protein CASSTSAGELFF.

The chain couples TRBV7-9 to TRBJ2-1; 13 nucleotides agree with TRBD2. The V segment lost 1 base and the J segment 9 bases; nucleotides outside the gene matches: 6. Per germline, CDR1 SEHNR and CDR2 FQNEAQ (reference sequence). The CDR3 totals 16 residues. The CDR3 sequence is CASSLVGTSGIGEQFF. CDR3 nucleotide sequence: TGTGCCAGCAGCTTAGTGGGGACTAGCGGGATCGGTGAGCAGTTCTTC.

The chain couples TRBV20-1 to TRBJ1-1, with D possibly matching TRBD1 (5 bases). Germline V lookup: CDR1 DFQATT, CDR2 SNEGSKA (reference sequence). This CDR3 region has 15 residues. The ends were cut back, 3 bases at V and 3 bases at J, with 17 bases in the middle. CDR3 sequence (DNA): TGCAGTGCTAGTGGCAGGGTCAGGGTTTACACTGAAGCTTTCTTT. It yields the protein CSASGRVRVYTEAFF.

The CDR3 nucleotides are TGTGCCAGCAGCACCGGGACTAGCGGGACGAATGAGCAGTTCTTC. Amino acids: CASSTGTSGTNEQFF. This chain uses TRBV9 with TRBJ2-1; TRBD2 agrees at 13 bases. Trimming removed 4 bases from V and 7 bases from J; junction bases left unmatched: 5. Germline V CDR1 and CDR2: SGDLS, YYNGEE. CDR3 length: 15 residues.

The J gene is TRBJ1-1, the V gene TRBV7-9; a weak D match, TRBD1 (5 bases). The V end was cut by 5 bases, the J end by 8 bases, with 15 bases between. Germline-derived CDR1 and CDR2 are SEHNR and FQNEAQ (reference sequence). The CDR3 has 13 residues. The CDR3 region has the DNA TGTGCCAGCAGCCGAGTAGGAACAGGAGAAGCTTTCTTT. Protein sequence: CASSRVGTGEAFF.

The chain has TRBV28 and TRBJ1-2; 7 bases agree with TRBD1. V lost 6 bases and J lost 6; bases outside the gene matches: 7. Germline V gene data show CDR1 as MDHEN and CDR2 as SYDVKM. CDR3 length equals 13 residues. CDR3 bases: TGTGCCAGCAGACGAACAGGGGCCCATGGCTACACCTTC. Translating gives CASRRTGAHGYTF.

The rearrangement links TRBV7-2 to TRBJ2-3, with TRBD1 matching over 10 bases. The CDR3 loop spans 19 amino acids. Germline V CDR1 and CDR2: SGHTA, FQGNSA. With V trimmed by 5 bases and J by 1 base, 15 bases remained unmatched. The CDR3 reads CASSAPGQGDVRGTDTQYF. DNA of the CDR3: TGTGCCAGCAGCGCCCCCGGACAGGGGGATGTTCGGGGCACAGATACGCAGTATTTT.

The rearrangement joins TRBV5-6 to TRBJ1-5; 10 bases are shared with TRBD1. This CDR3 has 16 residues. The V gene's germline CDR1 is SGHDT and CDR2 YYEEEE. V shed 2 bases and J 3 bases; nucleotides not matched to a gene: 5. The CDR3 DNA reads as TGTGCCAGCAGCTTTTGGGGACAGGGGCTCAATCAGCCCCAGCATTTT. Protein product: CASSFWGQGLNQPQHF. The variable domain in full, with the rest retrieved from reference TRBV5-6 and TRBJ1-5, is DAGVTQSPTHLIKTRGQQVTLRCSPKSGHDTVSWYQQALGQGPQFIFQYYEEEERQRGNFPDRFSGHQFPNYSSELNVNALLLGDSALYLCASSFWGQGLNQPQHFGDGTRLSIL.

The chain combines TRBV5-6 with TRBJ2-1; D not resolved. The CDR3 covers 12 residues. Trimming stripped 5 bases from V and 6 bases from J, with 9 bases between. Germline CDR1 and CDR2: SGHDT and YYEEEE. CDR3 DNA: TGTGCCAGCAGGGACGATGCCAATGAGCAGTTCTTC. Its translation: CASRDDANEQFF.

The chain joins TRBV7-9 to TRBJ1-1; possible D gene TRBD1, 6 bases. Germline V gene lookup returns CDR1 SEHNR and CDR2 FQNEAQ (reference sequence). The germline V and J ends were trimmed by 6 bases and 5 bases, with 16 bases remaining between them. The CDR3 loop spans 14 amino acids. The CDR3 sequence is CASSPDRLGTEAFF. Written as DNA, the CDR3 is TGTGCCAGCAGTCCGGACAGACTGGGAACTGAAGCTTTCTTT. Full variable domain (rest looked up from reference TRBV7-9 and TRBJ1-1): DTGVSQNPRHKITKRGQNVTFRCDPISEHNRLYWYRQTLGQGPEFLTYFQNEAQLEKSRLLSDRFSAERPKGSFSTLEIQRTEQGDSAMYLCASSPDRLGTEAFFGQGTRLTVV.

The chain recombines TRBV5-6 with TRBJ2-6; D is possibly TRBD1 (6 bases). There are 15 residues in the CDR3. V gave up 0 bases and J gave up 2 bases, with 6 bases separating them. Germline V gene data show CDR1 as SGHDT and CDR2 as YYEEEE. CDR3 nucleotide sequence: TGTGCCAGCAGCTTGGAGGGGGCTGGGGCCAACGTCCTGACTTTC. Amino acid sequence: CASSLEGAGANVLTF.

The rearrangement joins TRBV6-1 to TRBJ2-3, with a weak D call TRBD2 (6 bases). The germline CDR1 and CDR2 sequences are MNHNS and SASEGT. The CDR3 has 17 residues. V was shortened by 4 bases and J by 3 bases, with 20 bases between the two germline ends. CDR3 amino acids: CASSALVGGGVTDTQYF. Here the CDR3 DNA reads TGTGCCAGCAGTGCGTTGGTAGGAGGAGGGGTTACAGATACGCAGTATTTT.

CDR3 sequence: CASSPPRGVEAFF. CDR3 bases: TGTGCCAGCAGCCCACCCCGGGGGGTTGAAGCTTTCTTT. The rearrangement links TRBV5-6 to TRBJ1-1, with a tentative D call TRBD1 (5 bases). The CDR3 loop spans 13 amino acids. The germline gives CDR1 SGHDT, CDR2 YYEEEE. V gave up 4 bases and J gave up 7 bases, with 14 bases separating them.

The chain recombines TRBV15 with TRBJ2-7; D gene unclear. CDR1 and CDR2 from the germline V gene are LNHNV and YYDKDF (reference sequence). V dropped 0 bases and J dropped 3 bases, with 9 bases sitting between them. This CDR3 region has 14 residues. Here the CDR3 reads CATSRDQNNYEQYF. The CDR3 coding sequence is TGTGCCACCAGCAGAGATCAAAACAACTACGAGCAGTACTTC.

The genes are TRBV5-1 and TRBJ2-6; D could derive from TRBD1 or TRBD2 (5 bases each). V gave up 4 bases and J gave up 0 bases, with 11 bases separating them. Germline V gene sequence: CDR1 SGHRS, CDR2 YFSETQ. The CDR3 has 16 residues. DNA for the CDR3: TGCGCCAGCAGCCGAGGGGATTCCTCTGGGGCCAACGTCCTGACTTTC. Encoded protein: CASSRGDSSGANVLTF.